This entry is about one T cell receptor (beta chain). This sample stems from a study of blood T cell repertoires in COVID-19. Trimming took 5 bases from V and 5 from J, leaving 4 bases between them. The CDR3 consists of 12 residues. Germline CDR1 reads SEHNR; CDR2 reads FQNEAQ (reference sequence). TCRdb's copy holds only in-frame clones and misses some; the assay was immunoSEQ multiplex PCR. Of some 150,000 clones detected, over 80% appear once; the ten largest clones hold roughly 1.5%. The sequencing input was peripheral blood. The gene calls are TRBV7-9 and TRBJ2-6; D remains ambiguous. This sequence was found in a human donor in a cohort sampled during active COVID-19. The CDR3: CASSLWANVLTF. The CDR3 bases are TGTGCCAGCAGCCTATGGGCCAACGTCCTGACTTTC.